This entry lists 5 T cell receptor beta chains sequenced from one sample in a study of blood T cell repertoires in COVID-19. Clones were read by immunoSEQ multiplex PCR, and TCRdb kept only the in-frame ones, dropping some. This sample yields about 300,000 clones, of which roughly 90% are seen a single time; roughly 6.7% belongs to the top ten. The sample comprised peripheral blood. These receptors were obtained from a young man who had recovered from COVID-19.

This sequence joins TRBV3-1 (or the pseudogene TRBV3-2) and TRBJ2-2, with TRBD2 matching 9 bases. Germline lookup yields CDR1 LGHDT and CDR2 YNNKEL (reference sequence). The V segment lost 2 bases and the J segment 5 bases; nucleotides outside the gene matches: 0. This CDR3 region has 14 residues. CDR3 protein: CASSQLAGTGELFF. Written as DNA, the CDR3 is TGTGCCAGCAGCCAACTAGCGGGGACCGGGGAGCTGTTTTTT.

The V gene is TRBV7-2, the J gene TRBJ2-7, with 13 bases aligning to TRBD2. The V segment lost 6 bases and the J segment 2 bases; nucleotides outside the gene matches: 10. The CDR3 is 17 amino acids. Germline V gene sequence: CDR1 SGHTA, CDR2 FQGNSA. CDR3 sequence reads: CASRRGLAGVPPYEQYF. Here the CDR3 DNA reads TGTGCCAGCAGACGAGGACTAGCGGGAGTGCCTCCCTACGAGCAGTACTTC.

J is TRBJ1-4 and V is TRBV29-1; 11 bases map to TRBD1. V was clipped by 5 bases and J by 7 bases; unmatched bases: 6. CDR3 length: 14 residues. The germline CDR1 and CDR2 sequences are SQVTM and ANQGSEA. The CDR3 sequence: CSVYLGTGGEKLFF. CDR3 nucleotides: TGCAGCGTTTACCTCGGGACAGGGGGTGAAAAACTGTTTTTT.

This clone showed up just once. V and J are TRBV6-1 and TRBJ1-1, with 8 bases matching TRBD1. The CDR3 totals 16 residues. Germline V gene lookup returns CDR1 MNHNS and CDR2 SASEGT. V shed 4 bases, J shed 1 base, and the junction held 8 bases outside the gene matches. The CDR3: CASSGTGTVSNTEAFF. In nucleotides, the CDR3 is TGTGCCAGCAGTGGGACAGGGACCGTCTCGAACACTGAAGCTTTCTTT.

V and J are TRBV4-1 and TRBJ1-2; 7 nucleotides line up with TRBD1. The CDR3 is 18 amino acids. CDR1 MGHRA and CDR2 YSYEKL come from the germline V gene. V gave up 1 base and J gave up 0 bases; unmatched junction bases: 11. The CDR3 reads CASSQGTGAFTSNYGYTF. In nucleotides, the CDR3 is TGCGCCAGCAGCCAAGGGACAGGAGCCTTTACATCTAACTATGGCTACACCTTC.